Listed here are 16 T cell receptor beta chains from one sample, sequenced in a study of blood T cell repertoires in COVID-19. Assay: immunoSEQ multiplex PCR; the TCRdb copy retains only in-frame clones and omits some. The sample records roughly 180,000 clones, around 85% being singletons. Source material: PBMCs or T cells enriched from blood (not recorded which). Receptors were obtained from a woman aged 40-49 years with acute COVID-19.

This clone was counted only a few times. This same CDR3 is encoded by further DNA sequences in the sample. CDR3 bases: TGTGCCAGCAGCGTGGGGGGAGGTTACAATGAGCAGTTCTTC. This gives the protein CASSVGGGYNEQFF. The rearrangement joins TRBV9 to TRBJ2-1; possible D gene TRBD2, 6 bases. V dropped 2 bases and J dropped 4 bases, with 10 bases sitting between them. Germline CDR1 SGDLS, CDR2 YYNGEE. The CDR3 is made up of 14 amino acids.

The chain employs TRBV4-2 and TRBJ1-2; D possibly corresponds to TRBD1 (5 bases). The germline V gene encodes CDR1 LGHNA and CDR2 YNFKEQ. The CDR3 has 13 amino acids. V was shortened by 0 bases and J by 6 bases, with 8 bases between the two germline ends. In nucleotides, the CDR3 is TGTGCCAGCAGCCAAGATCTCAGGGATGGCTACACCTTC. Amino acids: CASSQDLRDGYTF.

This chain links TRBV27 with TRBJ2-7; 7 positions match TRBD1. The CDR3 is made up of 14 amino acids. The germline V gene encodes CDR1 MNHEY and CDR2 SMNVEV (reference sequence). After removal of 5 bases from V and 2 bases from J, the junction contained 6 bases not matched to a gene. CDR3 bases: TGTGCCAGCAGTCCCGGGACAGTACCCTACGAGCAGTACTTC. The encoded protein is CASSPGTVPYEQYF.

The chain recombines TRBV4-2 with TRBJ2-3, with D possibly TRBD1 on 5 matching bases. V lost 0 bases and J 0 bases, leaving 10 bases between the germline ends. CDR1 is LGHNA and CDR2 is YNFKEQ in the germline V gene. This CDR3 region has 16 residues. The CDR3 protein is CASSQEGAASTDTQYF. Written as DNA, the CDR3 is TGTGCCAGCAGCCAAGAAGGGGCGGCAAGCACAGATACGCAGTATTTT.

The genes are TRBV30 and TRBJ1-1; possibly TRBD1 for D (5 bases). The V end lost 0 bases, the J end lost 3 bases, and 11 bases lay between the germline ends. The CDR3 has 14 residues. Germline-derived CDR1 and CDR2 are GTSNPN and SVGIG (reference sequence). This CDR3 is CAWSVSVGDTEAFF. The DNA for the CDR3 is TGTGCCTGGAGTGTATCGGTAGGGGACACTGAAGCTTTCTTT.

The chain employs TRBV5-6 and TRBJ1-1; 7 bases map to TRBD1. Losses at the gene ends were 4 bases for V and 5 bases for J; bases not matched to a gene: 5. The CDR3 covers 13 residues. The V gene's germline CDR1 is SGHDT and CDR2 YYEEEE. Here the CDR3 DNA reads TGTGCCAGCAGCACGACAGGGTGGACTGAAGCTTTCTTT. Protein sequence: CASSTTGWTEAFF. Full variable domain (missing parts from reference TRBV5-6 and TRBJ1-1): DAGVTQSPTHLIKTRGQQVTLRCSPKSGHDTVSWYQQALGQGPQFIFQYYEEEERQRGNFPDRFSGHQFPNYSSELNVNALLLGDSALYLCASSTTGWTEAFFGQGTRLTVV.

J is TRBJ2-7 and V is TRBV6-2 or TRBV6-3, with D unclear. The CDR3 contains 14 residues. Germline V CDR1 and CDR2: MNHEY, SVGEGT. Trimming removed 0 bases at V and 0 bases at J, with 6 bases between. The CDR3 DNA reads TGTGCCAGCAGTTACTCTCAGGACTCCTACGAGCAGTACGTC. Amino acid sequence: CASSYSQDSYEQYV.

The CDR3 spells CASSVDGADYGYTF. The CDR3 DNA sequence: TGTGCCAGCAGCGTAGATGGGGCGGACTATGGCTACACCTTC. The V and J genes are TRBV9 and TRBJ1-2, with D possibly TRBD1 on 5 matching bases. The germline V and J ends were trimmed by 0 bases and 3 bases, with 9 bases remaining between them. Germline-derived CDR1 and CDR2 are SGDLS and YYNGEE. This CDR3 spans 14 amino acids.

The chain's CDR3 is CASSVAGGLETQYF. CDR3 in DNA: TGTGCCAGCAGCGTAGCGGGAGGACTGGAGACCCAGTACTTC. V usage is TRBV9 and J usage is TRBJ2-5; TRBD2 aligns across 7 bases. CDR3 size: 14 residues. With 0 bases clipped from V and 5 bases from J, the junction kept 4 bases outside the gene matches. The germline V gene has CDR1 SGDLS and CDR2 YYNGEE.

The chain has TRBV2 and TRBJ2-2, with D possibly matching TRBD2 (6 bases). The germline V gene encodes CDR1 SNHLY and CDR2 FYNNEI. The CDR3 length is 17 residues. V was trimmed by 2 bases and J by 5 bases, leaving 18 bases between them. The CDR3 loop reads CASSERVSGRGTGELFF. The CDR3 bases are TGTGCCAGCAGTGAAAGGGTTAGCGGAAGAGGGACCGGGGAGCTGTTTTTT. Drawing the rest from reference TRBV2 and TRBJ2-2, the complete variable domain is EPEVTQTPSHQVTQMGQEVILRCVPISNHLYFYWYRQILGQKVEFLVSFYNNEISEKSEIFDDQFSVERPDGSNFTLKIRSTKLEDSAMYFCASSERVSGRGTGELFFGEGSRLTVL.

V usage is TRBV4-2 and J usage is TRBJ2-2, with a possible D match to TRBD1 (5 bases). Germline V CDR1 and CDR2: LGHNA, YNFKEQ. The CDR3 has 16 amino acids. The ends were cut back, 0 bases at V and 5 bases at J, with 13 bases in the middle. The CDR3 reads CASSQDPGRVTGELFF. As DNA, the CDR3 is TGTGCCAGCAGCCAAGATCCGGGCAGGGTGACCGGGGAGCTGTTTTTT.

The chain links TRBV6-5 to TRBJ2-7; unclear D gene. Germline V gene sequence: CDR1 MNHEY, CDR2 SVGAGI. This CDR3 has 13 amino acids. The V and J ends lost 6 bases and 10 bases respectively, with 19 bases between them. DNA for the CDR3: TGTGCCAGCAGGACATTGGAAAACGTGGCACAGTACTTC. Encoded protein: CASRTLENVAQYF.

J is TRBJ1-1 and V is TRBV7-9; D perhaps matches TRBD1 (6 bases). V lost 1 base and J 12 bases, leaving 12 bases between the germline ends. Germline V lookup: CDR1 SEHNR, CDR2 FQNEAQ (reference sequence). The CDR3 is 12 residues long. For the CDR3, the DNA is TGTGCCAGCAGCTTAGGAACAGGGAATTCTTTCTTT. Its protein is CASSLGTGNSFF. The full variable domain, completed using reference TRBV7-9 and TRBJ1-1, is DTGVSQNPRHKITKRGQNVTFRCDPISEHNRLYWYRQTLGQGPEFLTYFQNEAQLEKSRLLSDRFSAERPKGSFSTLEIQRTEQGDSAMYLCASSLGTGNSFFGQGTRLTVV.

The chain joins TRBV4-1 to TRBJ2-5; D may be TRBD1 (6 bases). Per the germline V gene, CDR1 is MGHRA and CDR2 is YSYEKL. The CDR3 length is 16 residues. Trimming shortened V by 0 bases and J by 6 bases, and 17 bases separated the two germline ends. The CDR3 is CASSQEGGPQPKTQYF. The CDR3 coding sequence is TGCGCCAGCAGCCAAGAAGGGGGACCCCAACCCAAGACCCAGTACTTC.

CDR3: CASSFGQTSYEQYF. CDR3 nucleotide sequence: TGTGCCAGCAGCTTCGGACAGACCTCCTACGAGCAGTACTTC. V is TRBV7-9 and J is TRBJ2-7; the D gene is possibly TRBD1 (6 bases). Germline V gene data show CDR1 as SEHNR and CDR2 as FQNEAQ (reference sequence). V was pared by 3 bases and J by 0 bases, with 9 bases between. This CDR3 is built from 14 residues.

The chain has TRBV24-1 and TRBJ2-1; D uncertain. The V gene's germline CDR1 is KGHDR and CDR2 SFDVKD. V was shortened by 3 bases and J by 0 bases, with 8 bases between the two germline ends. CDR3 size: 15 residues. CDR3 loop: CATSDAEYSYNEQFF. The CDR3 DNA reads TGTGCCACCAGTGATGCGGAGTACTCCTACAATGAGCAGTTCTTC.